This TCR beta chain was found in a study of T cell responses to AZD1222 COVID-19 vaccine. General study findings and limits: Vaccination with two AZD1222 doses was followed by a rise in Spike-specific TCR breadth and depth.

Points on this clone: Its antigen is as yet unknown.

Assay: immunoSEQ multiplex PCR; the TCRdb copy retains only in-frame clones and omits some. The sample gives around 180,000 clones, around 91% of which show up once; approximately 6.9% is in the top ten. Trimming left V 2 bases short and J 8 bases short, with 12 bases between. The V gene's germline CDR1 is MNHNS and CDR2 SASEGT. The CDR3 covers 13 residues. This TCR came from an adult in good health. V usage is TRBV6-1 and J usage is TRBJ1-2; D call uncertain. The source material was peripheral blood, sampled on day 0 of AZD1222 vaccination. The CDR3 protein is CASSESGGFGYTF. CDR3 nucleotide sequence: TGTGCCAGCAGTGAAAGTGGAGGGTTCGGCTACACCTTC.